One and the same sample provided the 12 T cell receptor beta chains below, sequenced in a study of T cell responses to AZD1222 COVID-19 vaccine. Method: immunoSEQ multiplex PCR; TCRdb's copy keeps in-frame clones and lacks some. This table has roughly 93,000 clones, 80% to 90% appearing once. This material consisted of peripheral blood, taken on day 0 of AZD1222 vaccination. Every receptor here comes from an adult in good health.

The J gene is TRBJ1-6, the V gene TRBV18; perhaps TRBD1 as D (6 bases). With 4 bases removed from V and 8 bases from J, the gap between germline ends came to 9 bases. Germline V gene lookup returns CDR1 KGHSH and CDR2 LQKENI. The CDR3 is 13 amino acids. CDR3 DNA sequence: TGTGCCAGCTCACGGGGGCTTGATTCACCCCTCCACTTT. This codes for CASSRGLDSPLHF.

The CDR3 nucleotides read TGTGCCAGCAGCCATCACTCTGGACTAGCGGGAGACAATGAGCAGTTCTTC. Its protein is CASSHHSGLAGDNEQFF. This chain connects TRBV3-1 (or the pseudogene TRBV3-2) to TRBJ2-1; 13 bases line up with TRBD2. The V gene end was trimmed by 3 bases and the J gene end by 5 bases; junction bases not matched to a gene: 7. The CDR3 length is 17 residues. Germline V gene sequence: CDR1 LGHDT, CDR2 YNNKEL (reference sequence).

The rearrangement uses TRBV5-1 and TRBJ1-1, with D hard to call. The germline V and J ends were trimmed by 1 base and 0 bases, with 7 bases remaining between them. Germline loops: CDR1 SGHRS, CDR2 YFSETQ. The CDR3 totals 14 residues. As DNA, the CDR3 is TGCGCCAGCAGCTTGATTGATTTGAACACTGAAGCTTTCTTT. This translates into CASSLIDLNTEAFF.

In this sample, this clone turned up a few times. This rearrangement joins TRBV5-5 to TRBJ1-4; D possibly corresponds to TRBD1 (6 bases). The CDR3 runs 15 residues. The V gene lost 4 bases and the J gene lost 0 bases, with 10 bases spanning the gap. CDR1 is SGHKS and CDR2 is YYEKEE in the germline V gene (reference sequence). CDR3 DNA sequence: TGTGCCAGCAGCAGGGGGTTGTCAACTAATGAAAAACTGTTTTTT. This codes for CASSRGLSTNEKLFF.

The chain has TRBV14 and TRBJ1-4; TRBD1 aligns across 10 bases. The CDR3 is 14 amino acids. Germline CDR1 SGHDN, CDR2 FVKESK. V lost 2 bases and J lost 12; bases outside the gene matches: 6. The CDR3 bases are TGTGCCAGCAGCCAACGCGGACAGGGGGTGGAACTGTTTTTT. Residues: CASSQRGQGVELFF.

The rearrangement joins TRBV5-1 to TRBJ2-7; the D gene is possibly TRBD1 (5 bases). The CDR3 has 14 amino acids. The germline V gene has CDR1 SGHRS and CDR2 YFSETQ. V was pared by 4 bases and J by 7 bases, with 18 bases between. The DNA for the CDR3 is TGCGCCAGCAGCAAAGTTAGGGGCATGGGGGAGCAGTACTTC. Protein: CASSKVRGMGEQYF.

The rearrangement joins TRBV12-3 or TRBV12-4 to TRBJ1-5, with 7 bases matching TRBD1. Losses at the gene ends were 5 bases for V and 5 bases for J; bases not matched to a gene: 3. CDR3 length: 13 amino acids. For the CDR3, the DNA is TGTGCCAGCAGTGACAGGGAGGATCAGCCCCAGCATTTT. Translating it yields CASSDREDQPQHF.

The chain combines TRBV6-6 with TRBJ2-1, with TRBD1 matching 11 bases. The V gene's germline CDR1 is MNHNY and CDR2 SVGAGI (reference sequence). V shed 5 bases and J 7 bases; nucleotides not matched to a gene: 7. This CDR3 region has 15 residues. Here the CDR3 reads CASSLGQGAWNEQFF. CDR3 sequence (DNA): TGTGCCAGCAGTCTAGGACAGGGGGCCTGGAATGAGCAGTTCTTC.

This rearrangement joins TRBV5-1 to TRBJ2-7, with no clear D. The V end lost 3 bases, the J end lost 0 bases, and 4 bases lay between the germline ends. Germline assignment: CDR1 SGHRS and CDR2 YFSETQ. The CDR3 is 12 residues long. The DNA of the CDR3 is TGCGCCAGCAGCTCCGGCTCCTACGAGCAGTACTTC. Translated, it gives CASSSGSYEQYF. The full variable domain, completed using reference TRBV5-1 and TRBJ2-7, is KAGVTQTPRYLIKTRGQQVTLSCSPISGHRSVSWYQQTPGQGLQFLFEYFSETQRNKGNFPGRFSGRQFSNSRSEMNVSTLELGDSALYLCASSSGSYEQYFGPGTRLTVT.

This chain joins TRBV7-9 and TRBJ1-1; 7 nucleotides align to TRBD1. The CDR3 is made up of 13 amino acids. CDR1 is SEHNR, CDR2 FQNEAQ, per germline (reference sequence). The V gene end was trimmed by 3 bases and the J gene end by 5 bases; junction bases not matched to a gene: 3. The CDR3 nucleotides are TGTGCCAGCAGCTTCCCGACAGGGACTGAAGCTTTCTTT. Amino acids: CASSFPTGTEAFF.

The CDR3 nucleotides read TGTGCCAGCTCACCGACAGGCCTTAATGAAAAACTGTTTTTT. Translating gives CASSPTGLNEKLFF. This chain uses TRBV18 with TRBJ1-4, with D maybe TRBD1 (6 bases). The CDR3 has 14 amino acids. Germline assignment: CDR1 KGHSH and CDR2 LQKENI. Trimming removed 3 bases from V and 4 bases from J, with 9 bases in between.

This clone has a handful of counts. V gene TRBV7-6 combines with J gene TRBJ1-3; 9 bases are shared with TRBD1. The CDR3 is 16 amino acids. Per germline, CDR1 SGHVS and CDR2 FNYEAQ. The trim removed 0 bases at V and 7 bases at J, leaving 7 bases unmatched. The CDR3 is CASSLAQGARGNTIYF. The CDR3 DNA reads TGTGCCAGCAGCTTAGCACAGGGGGCGAGGGGCAACACCATATATTTT.